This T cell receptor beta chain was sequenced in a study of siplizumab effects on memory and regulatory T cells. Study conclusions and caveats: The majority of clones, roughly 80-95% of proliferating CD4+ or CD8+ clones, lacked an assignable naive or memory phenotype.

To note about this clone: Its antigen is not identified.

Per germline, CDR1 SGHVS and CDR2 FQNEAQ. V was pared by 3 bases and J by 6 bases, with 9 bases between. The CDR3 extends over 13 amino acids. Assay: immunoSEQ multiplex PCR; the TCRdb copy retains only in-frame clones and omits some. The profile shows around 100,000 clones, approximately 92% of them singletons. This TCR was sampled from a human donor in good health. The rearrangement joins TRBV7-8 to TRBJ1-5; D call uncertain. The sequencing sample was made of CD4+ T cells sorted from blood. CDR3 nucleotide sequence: TGTGCCAGCAGCTTCGGGGAAATTCAGCCCCAGCATTTT. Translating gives CASSFGEIQPQHF.